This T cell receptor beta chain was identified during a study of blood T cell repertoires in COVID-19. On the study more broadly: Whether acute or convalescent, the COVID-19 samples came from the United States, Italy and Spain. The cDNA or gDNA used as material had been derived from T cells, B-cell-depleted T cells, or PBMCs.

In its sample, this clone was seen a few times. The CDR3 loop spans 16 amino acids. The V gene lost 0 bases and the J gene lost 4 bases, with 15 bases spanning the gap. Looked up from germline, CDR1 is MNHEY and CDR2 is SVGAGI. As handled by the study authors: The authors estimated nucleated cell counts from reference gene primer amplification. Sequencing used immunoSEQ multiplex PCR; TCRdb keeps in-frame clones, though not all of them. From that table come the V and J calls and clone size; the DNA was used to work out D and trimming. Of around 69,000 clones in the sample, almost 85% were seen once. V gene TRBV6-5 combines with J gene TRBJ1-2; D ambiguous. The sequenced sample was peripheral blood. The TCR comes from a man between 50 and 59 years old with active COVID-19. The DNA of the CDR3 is TGTGCCAGCAGTTACTCGAACGTCGGAGTGGGCTATGGCTACACCTTC. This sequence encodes CASSYSNVGVGYGYTF.